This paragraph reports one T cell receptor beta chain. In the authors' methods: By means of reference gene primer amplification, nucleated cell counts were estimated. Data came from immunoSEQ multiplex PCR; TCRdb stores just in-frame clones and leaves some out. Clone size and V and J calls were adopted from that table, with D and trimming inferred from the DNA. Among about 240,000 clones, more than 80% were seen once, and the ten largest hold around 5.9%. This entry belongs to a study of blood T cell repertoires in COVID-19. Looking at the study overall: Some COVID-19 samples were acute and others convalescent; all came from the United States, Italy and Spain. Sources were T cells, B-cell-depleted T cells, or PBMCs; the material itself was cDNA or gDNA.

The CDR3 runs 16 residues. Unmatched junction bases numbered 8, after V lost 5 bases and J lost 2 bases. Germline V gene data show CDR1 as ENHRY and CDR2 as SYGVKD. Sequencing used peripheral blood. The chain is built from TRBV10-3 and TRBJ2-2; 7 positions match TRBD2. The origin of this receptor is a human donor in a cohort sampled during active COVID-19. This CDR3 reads CAISRTAGENTGELFF. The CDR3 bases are TGTGCCATCAGTCGTACGGCGGGAGAAAACACCGGGGAGCTGTTTTTT.